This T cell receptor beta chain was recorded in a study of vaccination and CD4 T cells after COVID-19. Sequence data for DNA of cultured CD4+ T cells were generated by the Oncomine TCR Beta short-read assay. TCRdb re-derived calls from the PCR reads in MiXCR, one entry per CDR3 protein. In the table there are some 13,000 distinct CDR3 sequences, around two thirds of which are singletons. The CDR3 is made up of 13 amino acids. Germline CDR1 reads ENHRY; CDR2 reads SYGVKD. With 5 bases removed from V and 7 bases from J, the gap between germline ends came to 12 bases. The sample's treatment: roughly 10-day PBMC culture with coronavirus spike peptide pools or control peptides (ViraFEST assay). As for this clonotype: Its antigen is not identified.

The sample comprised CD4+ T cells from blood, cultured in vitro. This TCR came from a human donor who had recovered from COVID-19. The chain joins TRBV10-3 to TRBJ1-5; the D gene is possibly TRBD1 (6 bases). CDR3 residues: CAISTQQGQPQHF. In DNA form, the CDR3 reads TGTGCCATCAGTACACAACAGGGCCAGCCCCAGCATTTT.